This passage covers 9 T cell receptor beta chains from one sample sequenced in a study of cytomegalovirus exposure and HLA in healthy donors. In the PCR, 60 Vbeta and 13 Jbeta primers were used. TCRdb keeps only in-frame clones here, not all; method: immunoSEQ multiplex PCR. Among 150,000 to 200,000 clones listed, approximately 71% were seen once. The sample consisted of PBMCs. The receptors originated from a woman aged 18 to 35 in good health and CMV-seropositive.

J is TRBJ1-2 and V is TRBV28; 7 bases fit TRBD1. The germline CDR1 and CDR2 sequences are MDHEN and SYDVKM. After removal of 5 bases from V and 0 bases from J, the junction contained 12 bases not matched to a gene. The CDR3 loop spans 17 amino acids. The CDR3 bases are TGTGCCAGCAGTACGCTAACCTCAGGGGGAACTAACTATGGCTACACCTTC. Translating it yields CASSTLTSGGTNYGYTF.

The chain uses TRBV25-1 and TRBJ1-2; D uncertain. Germline V CDR1 and CDR2: MGHDK, SYGVNS. The V end lost 1 base, the J end lost 7 bases, and 13 bases lay between the germline ends. This CDR3 is 14 amino acids long. CDR3 region: CASSEFGGWAGYTF. Here the CDR3 DNA reads TGTGCCAGCAGTGAATTTGGAGGGTGGGCTGGCTACACCTTC.

The chain joins TRBV27 to TRBJ2-7; 7 positions match TRBD1. The germline gives CDR1 MNHEY, CDR2 SMNVEV (reference sequence). The CDR3 consists of 14 residues. V trimming: 5 bases; J trimming: 0 bases; junction bases outside the gene matches: 4. CDR3 in DNA: TGTGCCAGCAGTCCGACAGGGACCTCCTACGAGCAGTACTTC. Its translation: CASSPTGTSYEQYF.

The V and J genes are TRBV19 and TRBJ1-1, with D possibly TRBD1 on 6 matching bases. The CDR3 loop spans 14 amino acids. With 3 bases removed from V and 10 bases from J, the gap between germline ends came to 18 bases. Germline CDR1 LNHDA, CDR2 SQIVND (reference sequence). CDR3 DNA sequence: TGTGCCAGTAGTATTGGGAGACAGGATGGTGGAGCTTTCTTT. Encoded protein: CASSIGRQDGGAFF.

This clone appeared once. The rearrangement links TRBV27 to TRBJ1-2; 12 positions match TRBD1. Germline V CDR1 and CDR2: MNHEY, SMNVEV (reference sequence). The CDR3 extends over 15 amino acids. V lost 7 bases, J lost 8 bases, and 11 bases stayed unmatched. The CDR3 coding sequence is TGTGCCAGCACCCGTTCCGGGACAGGGGGCTCGGGCTACACCTTC. It specifies CASTRSGTGGSGYTF.

The chain recombines TRBV6-1 with TRBJ1-5; 8 bases line up with TRBD1. V was clipped by 4 bases and J by 4 bases; unmatched bases: 3. Per germline, CDR1 MNHNS and CDR2 SASEGT. The CDR3 is made up of 14 amino acids. In DNA form, the CDR3 reads TGTGCCAGCAGTGGGACAGGGTGGAATCAGCCCCAGCATTTT. Protein sequence: CASSGTGWNQPQHF.

This clone showed up just a few times. The V call is TRBV4-1, the J call TRBJ1-5; 8 positions match TRBD1. The germline CDR1 and CDR2 sequences are MGHRA and YSYEKL. There are 15 residues in the CDR3. Losses at the gene ends were 0 bases for V and 7 bases for J; bases not matched to a gene: 5. The CDR3 loop is CASSQEDRDGQPQHF. Written as DNA, the CDR3 is TGCGCCAGCAGCCAAGAGGACAGGGACGGGCAGCCCCAGCATTTT.

The V and J genes are TRBV4-2 and TRBJ2-3; 16 nucleotides line up with TRBD2. Germline CDR1 and CDR2: LGHNA and YNFKEQ. The trim removed 4 bases at V and 6 bases at J, leaving 7 bases unmatched. This CDR3 has 17 residues. The DNA of the CDR3 is TGTGCCAGCAGCCGGGGACTAGCGGGAGGGCCGGGTGATACGCAGTATTTT. This gives the protein CASSRGLAGGPGDTQYF.

The chain couples TRBV29-1 to TRBJ1-3; D gene uncertain. V was clipped by 4 bases and J by 4 bases, with 8 bases between them. From germline, CDR1 is SQVTM and CDR2 ANQGSEA. This CDR3 is 12 amino acids long. The CDR3 nucleotides are TGCAGCGTTGGGGCATCCGGAAACACCATATATTTT. It translates to CSVGASGNTIYF.